A single sample gave rise to the 25 T cell receptor beta chains below, sequenced in a study of blood T cell repertoires in COVID-19. Libraries were prepared by immunoSEQ multiplex PCR; TCRdb keeps only in-frame clonotypes and omits some of them. This sample yields approximately 200,000 clones, of which roughly 88% are seen a single time; around 1.4% belongs to the top ten. The sequenced sample consisted of peripheral blood. The source of these receptors is a man aged 18 to 30 with active or convalescent COVID-19.

This chain uses TRBV5-1 with TRBJ1-4; D gene unclear. This CDR3 comprises 15 residues. CDR1 SGHRS and CDR2 YFSETQ come from the germline V gene. V lost 5 bases and J lost 2, with 13 bases in between. The DNA of the CDR3 is TGCGCCAGCAGGCCGTCGGGGTTGACTAATGAAAAACTGTTTTTT. Amino acids: CASRPSGLTNEKLFF.

The chain combines TRBV28 with TRBJ1-3; TRBD1 aligns across 9 bases. Germline CDR1 and CDR2: MDHEN and SYDVKM. V was pared by 6 bases and J by 4 bases, with 10 bases of the junction left unmatched. The CDR3 is 16 amino acids. For the CDR3, the DNA is TGTGCCAGCAGCCCGGCCGGGACAGGGACCGGAAACACCATATATTTT. As protein: CASSPAGTGTGNTIYF. The variable domain in full, completed from reference TRBV28 and TRBJ1-3, reads DVKVTQSSRYLVKRTGEKVFLECVQDMDHENMFWYRQDPGLGLRLIYFSYDVKMKEKGDIPEGYSVSREKKERFSLILESASTNQTSMYLCASSPAGTGTGNTIYFGEGSWLTVV.

V is TRBV28 and J is TRBJ1-3, with unresolved D. Per germline, CDR1 MDHEN and CDR2 SYDVKM. V lost 2 bases and J lost 2, with 7 bases in between. This CDR3 is built from 14 residues. The CDR3 coding sequence is TGTGCCAGCAGTTTAGGGCAGCCTGGAAACACCATATATTTT. As protein: CASSLGQPGNTIYF.

There are a few counts of this clone. The rearrangement links TRBV30 to TRBJ1-6; D possibly corresponds to TRBD1 (6 bases). CDR1 and CDR2 from the germline V gene are GTSNPN and SVGIG (reference sequence). The CDR3 has 14 amino acids. Trimming stripped 5 bases from V and 9 bases from J, with 17 bases between. CDR3 protein: CAWLQRGGGSPLHF. The CDR3 DNA reads TGTGCCTGGCTACAAAGGGGGGGTGGTTCACCCCTCCACTTT.

This sequence joins TRBV6-4 and TRBJ2-2; TRBD2 matches 10 bases. The ends lost 9 bases at V and 3 bases at J; junction bases unmatched: 16. Per the germline V gene, CDR1 is MRHNA and CDR2 is SNTAGT. CDR3 length equals 18 residues. Written as DNA, the CDR3 is TGTGCCAGTTCGCCCGAACTAGCGGGAACGTTCCACACCGGGGAGCTGTTTTTT. Amino acids: CASSPELAGTFHTGELFF.

V is TRBV29-1 and J is TRBJ2-2; no definite D call. The CDR3 length is 15 residues. Germline V CDR1 and CDR2: SQVTM, ANQGSEA. The germline V and J ends were trimmed by 3 bases and 1 base, with 12 bases remaining between them. The DNA of the CDR3 is TGCAGCGTTGAGTCTTCTTTCGTGAACACCGGGGAGCTGTTTTTT. This codes for CSVESSFVNTGELFF.

This chain connects TRBV15 to TRBJ2-5; 10 nucleotides agree with TRBD1. Looked up from germline, CDR1 is LNHNV and CDR2 is YYDKDF (reference sequence). Trimming at V came to 5 bases and at J to 5 bases, leaving 5 bases not matched to a gene. The CDR3 sequence is 14 residues long. The CDR3 nucleotides are TGTGCCACCAGCGCCCGACAGGGGGCGGAGACCCAGTACTTC. Protein product: CATSARQGAETQYF.

V and J are TRBV12-3 or TRBV12-4 and TRBJ1-2, with 7 bases matching TRBD1. V was pared by 6 bases and J by 4 bases, with 5 bases of the junction left unmatched. This CDR3 has 13 amino acids. CDR3 in amino acids: CASRMGTAYGYTF. The DNA for the CDR3 is TGTGCCAGCAGAATGGGGACAGCCTATGGCTACACCTTC.

This chain links TRBV7-8 with TRBJ2-5, with D tentatively TRBD1 (5 bases). Germline V gene lookup returns CDR1 SGHVS and CDR2 FQNEAQ. V lost 2 bases to trimming and J lost 1 base, with 11 bases between them. This CDR3 spans 15 amino acids. The DNA for the CDR3 is TGTGCCAGCAGCTTATCAGGGATCATCCAAGAGACCCAGTACTTC. It specifies CASSLSGIIQETQYF. The complete variable domain, with remaining parts taken from reference TRBV7-8 and TRBJ2-5, reads GAGVSQSPRYKVAKRGQDVALRCDPISGHVSLFWYQQALGQGPEFLTYFQNEAQLDKSGLPSDRFFAERPEGSVSTLKIQRTQQEDSAVYLCASSLSGIIQETQYFGPGTRLLVL.

The chain employs TRBV19 and TRBJ1-2; 9 nucleotides agree with TRBD1. V lost 1 base and J lost 6; bases outside the gene matches: 6. This CDR3 region has 15 residues. CDR1 LNHDA and CDR2 SQIVND come from the germline V gene (reference sequence). CDR3 nucleotides: TGTGCCAGTAGTATAGCTGTTACAGGGGGCAATGGCTACACCTTC. Translating gives CASSIAVTGGNGYTF.

The chain links TRBV5-6 to TRBJ1-1, with 7 bases lining up with TRBD1. The V gene's germline CDR1 is SGHDT and CDR2 YYEEEE. The J segment lost 4 bases and the V segment lost 4 bases, leaving 10 bases of the junction unmatched. The CDR3 loop spans 15 amino acids. CDR3 amino acids: CASSGTRGMGTEAFF. The CDR3 DNA reads TGTGCCAGCAGCGGGACCAGGGGGATGGGCACTGAAGCTTTCTTT.

The chain carries TRBV7-2 and TRBJ1-1, with D possibly TRBD1 on 5 matching bases. The V end lost 4 bases, the J end lost 2 bases, and 17 bases lay between the germline ends. The V gene's germline CDR1 is SGHTA and CDR2 FQGNSA. The CDR3 is made up of 16 amino acids. CDR3 region: CASSSPVGRPNTEAFF. CDR3 DNA sequence: TGTGCCAGCAGCTCCCCAGTGGGGCGACCTAACACTGAAGCTTTCTTT. Filled out from reference TRBV7-2 and TRBJ1-1, the complete variable domain reads GAGVSQSPSNKVTEKGKDVELRCDPISGHTALYWYRQSLGQGLEFLIYFQGNSAPDKSGLPSDRFSAERTGGSVSTLTIQRTQQEDSAVYLCASSSPVGRPNTEAFFGQGTRLTVV.

CDR3 in amino acids: CASSLGTGVTDEQYF. The CDR3 nucleotides read TGTGCCAGCAGCTTAGGGACAGGGGTGACGGACGAGCAGTACTTC. The V gene is TRBV11-3, the J gene TRBJ2-7; TRBD1 matches at 9 bases. With 1 base clipped from V and 5 bases from J, the junction kept 6 bases outside the gene matches. The CDR3 totals 15 residues. CDR1 and CDR2 (germline): SGHNT, YENEEA.

This chain connects TRBV5-1 to TRBJ1-5; maybe TRBD1 (6 bases). This CDR3 comprises 14 residues. Germline CDR1 SGHRS, CDR2 YFSETQ. Trimming shortened V by 4 bases and J by 5 bases, and 13 bases separated the two germline ends. The DNA for the CDR3 is TGCGCCAGCAGCCCCGGACAGCCTGATCAGCCCCAGCATTTT. It codes for CASSPGQPDQPQHF.

V is TRBV5-6 and J is TRBJ1-1, with TRBD1 as a possible D gene (5 bases). CDR3 length: 15 residues. Looked up from germline, CDR1 is SGHDT and CDR2 is YYEEEE. V dropped 4 bases and J dropped 5 bases, with 18 bases sitting between them. The CDR3 is CASSRRVGLMTEAFF. DNA of the CDR3: TGTGCCAGCAGCCGGCGTGTGGGGCTGATGACTGAAGCTTTCTTT.

The chain carries TRBV20-1 and TRBJ2-2, with a tentative D call TRBD2 (5 bases). V lost 3 bases and J 0 bases, leaving 8 bases between the germline ends. The germline CDR1 and CDR2 sequences are DFQATT and SNEGSKA (reference sequence). CDR3 length: 14 residues. The CDR3: CSASEGANTGELFF. The CDR3, as DNA: TGCAGTGCTAGTGAGGGAGCGAACACCGGGGAGCTGTTTTTT.

The rearrangement uses TRBV18 and TRBJ1-3; possible D gene TRBD1, 5 bases. The CDR3 has 20 residues. The germline CDR1 and CDR2 sequences are KGHSH and LQKENI. V lost 6 bases, J lost 1 base, and 28 bases lay in between. CDR3 residues: CASSELQATLPAGSGNTIYF. The CDR3, as DNA: TGTGCCAGCTCGGAATTACAGGCTACTCTACCCGCCGGTTCTGGAAACACCATATATTTT.

In this sample, this clone turned up a few times. The chain has TRBV5-5 and TRBJ2-1, with 7 nucleotides matching TRBD2. V was clipped by 5 bases and J by 8 bases; unmatched bases: 13. The CDR3 runs to 15 residues. Germline V gene data show CDR1 as SGHKS and CDR2 as YYEKEE (reference sequence). The CDR3 coding sequence is TGTGCCAGCAGTTTAACGCCTAGCGGCCGTGATGAGCAGTTCTTC. This translates into CASSLTPSGRDEQFF.

This rearrangement joins TRBV30 to TRBJ1-4; D is possibly TRBD1 (6 bases). CDR1 is GTSNPN and CDR2 is SVGIG in the germline V gene (reference sequence). This CDR3 region has 14 residues. V dropped 1 base and J dropped 8 bases, with 14 bases sitting between them. The DNA for the CDR3 is TGTGCCTGGAGTGCTGACAGGAGTCGCGAAAAACTGTTTTTT. It encodes CAWSADRSREKLFF.

The chain combines TRBV7-8 with TRBJ2-2; 9 bases align to TRBD2. This CDR3 has 16 residues. In germline, CDR1 is SGHVS, CDR2 FQNEAQ. Trimming at V came to 0 bases and at J to 7 bases, leaving 6 bases not matched to a gene. The CDR3 DNA reads as TGTGCCAGCAGCTTAGCGTGGACTAGCGCTATCGGGGAGCTGTTTTTT. Protein product: CASSLAWTSAIGELFF.

The chain is built from TRBV7-6 and TRBJ2-7; 9 bases line up with TRBD2. Germline-derived CDR1 and CDR2 are SGHVS and FNYEAQ. This CDR3 contains 15 residues. Unmatched junction bases numbered 3, after V lost 1 base and J lost 2 bases. CDR3 sequence: CASSLDLAGPYEQYF. The CDR3 bases are TGTGCCAGCAGCTTAGATCTAGCGGGGCCCTACGAGCAGTACTTC.

This clone occurred many times. The chain employs TRBV10-3 and TRBJ1-5, with D uncertain. CDR1 and CDR2 (germline): ENHRY, SYGVKD. The CDR3 loop spans 16 amino acids. V lost 0 bases and J lost 1, with 10 bases in between. Here the CDR3 DNA reads TGTGCCATCAGTGAGTCGAGGGTCGGGAGCAATCAGCCCCAGCATTTT. Translated, it gives CAISESRVGSNQPQHF.

The chain's CDR3 is CASRITGTGDTEAFF. As DNA, the CDR3 is TGTGCCAGCAGGATCACCGGGACAGGGGACACTGAAGCTTTCTTT. This chain connects TRBV7-9 to TRBJ1-1; 10 bases match TRBD1. The V gene end was trimmed by 6 bases and the J gene end by 3 bases; junction bases not matched to a gene: 7. CDR1 is SEHNR and CDR2 is FQNEAQ in the germline V gene (reference sequence). The CDR3 is made up of 15 amino acids.

V gene TRBV10-2 combines with J gene TRBJ1-5; 7 bases are shared with TRBD1. The CDR3 totals 16 residues. J gave up 2 bases and V 2 bases, and 6 bases lay outside the gene matches. The V gene's germline CDR1 is WSHSY and CDR2 SAAADI. Written as DNA, the CDR3 is TGCGCCAGCAGTGAGATAGGGGGCGACGGCAATCAGCCCCAGCATTTT. Translation gives CASSEIGGDGNQPQHF.

The chain carries TRBV4-3 and TRBJ2-7; 8 nucleotides line up with TRBD1. J lost 6 bases, V lost 5 bases, and 9 bases had no gene match. Germline values: CDR1 LGHNA, CDR2 YSLEER. This CDR3 spans 14 amino acids. The CDR3, as DNA: TGCGCCAGCAGCTCCGGGACAGGCCCCTCCGAGCAGTACTTC. Its translation: CASSSGTGPSEQYF.